Here is one T cell receptor (beta chain) with its context. The antigen it recognizes is unknown. Base qualities are not recorded, but no much larger clone differs from it by a single base. The immunoSEQ Assay, a bias-controlled multiplex PCR, was used to amplify TCRbeta CDR3 regions from genomic DNA. The paper's data handling went like this. The number of nucleated cells in each sample was estimated by amplification of reference gene primers within the assay. Sequence reads were collapsed and filtered to measure the absolute abundance of every unique TCRbeta CDR3 rearrangement. For each sample, productive Simpson clonality was calculated as the square root of Simpson's diversity index across productive rearrangements. What TCRdb holds here is the immuneACCESS table cut down to in-frame rearrangements. Part of the clones is not present; checked against another copy, under half of the missing clones reflect an unresolved V gene, and the others are unexplained. The DNA gave D and trimming, while V, J and clone size come from that table. The sample contains over 90,000 clones, 75% to 95% of them found a single time. The ten largest clones add up to 5% to 6.5% of the sample.

From the cysteine up to the phenylalanine, the CDR3 has a length of 15 residues. Only CDR3 DNA remains: 45 bases, in frame from the first base. The V and J ends are trimmed by 0 bases and 5 bases, leaving 11 bases between them. Taken from the germline V gene, the CDR1 and CDR2 loops are SGDLS and YYNGEE. These data belong to a study of blood T cell repertoires in COVID-19 (dated by TCRdb to about 2020). About the investigation overall: The collaborator samples originated in the United States, Italy and Spain and spanned the acute and convalescent phases of COVID-19. The prospective study material was composed of cDNA or gDNA derived from T cells, B-cell-depleted T cells, or PBMCs. The dataset comprised deeply sampled blood TCRbeta repertoires from subjects exposed to, actively infected with, or recovered from COVID-19. A freely available public database, intended as a resource for researchers studying the immune response to SARS-CoV-2, is where the repertoires were released. Samples came from the ongoing ImmuneRACE study (first 160 participants) plus 1,254 subjects from 6 global collaborators. Sample metadata almost always included a de-identified subject ID, COVID-19 status, age in years and sex. HLA class I and class II types, where available, came from metadata supplied by the sample provider rather than from assay-based typing.

Collaborating institutions collected whole blood in K2EDTA tubes following their own protocols. For TCRbeta analysis, collaborator samples were shipped as frozen whole blood, as isolated PBMCs, or as DNA extracted from either sample type. What the authors observed across the whole study: How much clinical and demographic metadata was included differed by source and by participant, and the metadata was provided uncurated.

Here the chain combines TRBV9 and TRBJ2-2, with TRBD2 perhaps the D gene, on 5 matching bases. The sequence came from a man aged 50 or older with acute or convalescent COVID-19. Sample: peripheral blood. The DNA sequence is as follows: TGTGCCAGCAGCGTAGATCTAGCCGGTACCGGGGAGCTGTTTTTT. Its amino acids are CASSVDLAGTGELFF.